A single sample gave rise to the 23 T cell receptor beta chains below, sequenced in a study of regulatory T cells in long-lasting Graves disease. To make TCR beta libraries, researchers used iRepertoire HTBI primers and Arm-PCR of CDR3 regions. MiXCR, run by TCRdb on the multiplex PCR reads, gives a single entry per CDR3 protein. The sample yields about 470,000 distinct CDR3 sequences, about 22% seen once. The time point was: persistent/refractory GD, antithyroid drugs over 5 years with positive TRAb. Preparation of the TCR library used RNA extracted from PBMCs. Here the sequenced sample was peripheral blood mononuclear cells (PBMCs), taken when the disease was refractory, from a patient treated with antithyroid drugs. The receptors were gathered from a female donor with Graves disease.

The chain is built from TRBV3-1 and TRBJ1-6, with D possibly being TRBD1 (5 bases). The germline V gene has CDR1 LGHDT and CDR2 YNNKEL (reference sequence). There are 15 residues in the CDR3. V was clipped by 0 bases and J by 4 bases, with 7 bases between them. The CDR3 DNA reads TGTGCCAGCAGCCAAGACAGGACATATAATTCACCCCTCCACTTT. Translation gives CASSQDRTYNSPLHF. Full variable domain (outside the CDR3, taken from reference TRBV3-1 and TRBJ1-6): DTAVSQTPKYLVTQMGNDKSIKCEQNLGHDTMYWYKQDSKKFLKIMFSYNNKELIINETVPNRFSPKSPDKAHLNLHINSLELGDSAVYFCASSQDRTYNSPLHFGNGTRLTVT.

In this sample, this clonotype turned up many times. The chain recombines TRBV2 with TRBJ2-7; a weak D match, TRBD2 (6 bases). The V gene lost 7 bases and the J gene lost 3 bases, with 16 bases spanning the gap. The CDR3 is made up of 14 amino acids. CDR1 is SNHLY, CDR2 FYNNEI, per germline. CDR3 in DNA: TGTGCCAGCATCCCGGGACTCGAGGACTACGAGCAGTACTTC. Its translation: CASIPGLEDYEQYF.

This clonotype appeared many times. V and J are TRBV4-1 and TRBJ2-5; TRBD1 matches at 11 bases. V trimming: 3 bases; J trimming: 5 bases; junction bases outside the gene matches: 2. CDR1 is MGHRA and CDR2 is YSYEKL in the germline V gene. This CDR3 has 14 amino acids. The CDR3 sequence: CASSQDRGHETQYF. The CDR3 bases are TGCGCCAGCAGCCAGGACAGGGGGCACGAGACCCAGTACTTC.

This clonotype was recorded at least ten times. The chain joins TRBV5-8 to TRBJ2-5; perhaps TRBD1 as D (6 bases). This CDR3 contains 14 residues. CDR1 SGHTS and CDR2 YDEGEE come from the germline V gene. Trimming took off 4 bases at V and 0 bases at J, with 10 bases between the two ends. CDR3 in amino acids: CASSRDTDQETQYF. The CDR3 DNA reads TGTGCCAGCAGCCGGGACACCGACCAAGAGACCCAGTACTTC.

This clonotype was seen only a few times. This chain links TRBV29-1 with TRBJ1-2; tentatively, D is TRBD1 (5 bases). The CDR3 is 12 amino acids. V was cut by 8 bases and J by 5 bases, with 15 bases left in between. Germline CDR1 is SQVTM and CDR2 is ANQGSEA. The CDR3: CSSDGGGYGYTF. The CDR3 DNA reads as TGCAGCTCCGATGGGGGTGGATATGGCTACACCTTC.

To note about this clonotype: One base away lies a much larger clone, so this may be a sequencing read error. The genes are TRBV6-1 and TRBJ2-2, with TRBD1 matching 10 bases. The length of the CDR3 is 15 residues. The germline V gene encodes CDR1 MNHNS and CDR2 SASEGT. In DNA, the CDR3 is TGTGCCAGCAGTGACTGGACAGGGGGACCCGGGGAGCCGTTTTTT. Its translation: CASSDWTGGPGEPFF.

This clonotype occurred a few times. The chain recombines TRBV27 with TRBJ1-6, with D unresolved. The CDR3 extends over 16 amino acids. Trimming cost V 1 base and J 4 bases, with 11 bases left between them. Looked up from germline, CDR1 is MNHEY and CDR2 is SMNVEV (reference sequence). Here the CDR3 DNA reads TGTGCCAGCAGTTTATTCGCGGGCATGTATAATTCACCCCTCCACTTT. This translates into CASSLFAGMYNSPLHF.

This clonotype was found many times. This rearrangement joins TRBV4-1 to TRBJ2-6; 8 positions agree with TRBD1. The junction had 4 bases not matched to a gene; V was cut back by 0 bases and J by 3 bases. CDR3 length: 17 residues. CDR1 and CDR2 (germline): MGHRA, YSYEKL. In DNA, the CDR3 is TGCGCCAGCAGCCAAGAGCAGGGGGCTTATGGGGCCAACGTCCTGACTTTC. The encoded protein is CASSQEQGAYGANVLTF.

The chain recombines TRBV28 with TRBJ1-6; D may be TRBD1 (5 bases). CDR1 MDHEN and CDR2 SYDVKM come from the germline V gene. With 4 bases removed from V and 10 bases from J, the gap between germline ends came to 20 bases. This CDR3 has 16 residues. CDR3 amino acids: CASSSTPEGPRSPLHF. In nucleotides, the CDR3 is TGTGCCAGCAGTTCCACCCCGGAGGGGCCGCGGTCACCCCTCCACTTT.

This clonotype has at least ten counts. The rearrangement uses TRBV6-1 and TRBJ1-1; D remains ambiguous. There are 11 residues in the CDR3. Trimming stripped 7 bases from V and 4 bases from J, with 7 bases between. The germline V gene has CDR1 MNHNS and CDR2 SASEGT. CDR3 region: CASTLGTEAFF. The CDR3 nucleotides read TGTGCCAGCACCCTTGGCACTGAAGCTTTCTTT.

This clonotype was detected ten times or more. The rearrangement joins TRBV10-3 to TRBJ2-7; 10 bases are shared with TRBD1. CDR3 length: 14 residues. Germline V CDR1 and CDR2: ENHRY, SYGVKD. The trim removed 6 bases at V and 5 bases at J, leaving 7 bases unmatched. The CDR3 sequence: CAISRDRGRDEQYF. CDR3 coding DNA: TGTGCCATCAGCCGGGACAGGGGCCGCGACGAGCAGTACTTC.

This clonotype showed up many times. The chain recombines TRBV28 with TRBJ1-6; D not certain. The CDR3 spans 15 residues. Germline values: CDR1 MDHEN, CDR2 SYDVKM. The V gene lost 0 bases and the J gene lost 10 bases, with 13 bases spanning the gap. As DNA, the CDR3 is TGTGCCAGCAGTTTATGGGTCTCAGTGAACTCACCCCTCCACTTT. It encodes CASSLWVSVNSPLHF.

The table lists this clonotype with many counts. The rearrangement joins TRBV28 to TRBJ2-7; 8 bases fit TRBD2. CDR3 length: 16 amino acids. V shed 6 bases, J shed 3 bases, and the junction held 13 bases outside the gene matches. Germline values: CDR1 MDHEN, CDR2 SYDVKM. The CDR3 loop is CASSSTEASGSYEQYF. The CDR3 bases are TGTGCCAGCAGCTCGACCGAGGCGAGCGGGAGCTACGAGCAGTACTTC.

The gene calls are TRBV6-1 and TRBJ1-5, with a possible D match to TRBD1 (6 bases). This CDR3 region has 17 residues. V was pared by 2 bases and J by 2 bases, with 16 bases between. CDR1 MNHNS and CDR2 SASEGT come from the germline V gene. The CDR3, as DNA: TGTGCCAGCAGTGAAAGGAGGGGGGCGACAGGCAATCAGCCCCAGCATTTT. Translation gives CASSERRGATGNQPQHF.

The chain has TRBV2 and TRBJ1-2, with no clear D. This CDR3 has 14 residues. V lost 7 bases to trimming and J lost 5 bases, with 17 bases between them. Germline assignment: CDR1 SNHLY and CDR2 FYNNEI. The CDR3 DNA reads TGTGCCAGCATCCTAGGACCACCTGGGTATGGCTACACCTTC. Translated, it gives CASILGPPGYGYTF.

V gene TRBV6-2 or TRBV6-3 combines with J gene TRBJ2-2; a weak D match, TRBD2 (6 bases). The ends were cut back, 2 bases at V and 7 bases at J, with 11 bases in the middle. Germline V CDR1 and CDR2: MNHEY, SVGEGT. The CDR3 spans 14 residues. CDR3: CASSYGGWVGELFF. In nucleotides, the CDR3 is TGTGCCAGCAGTTACGGGGGGTGGGTCGGGGAGCTGTTTTTT.

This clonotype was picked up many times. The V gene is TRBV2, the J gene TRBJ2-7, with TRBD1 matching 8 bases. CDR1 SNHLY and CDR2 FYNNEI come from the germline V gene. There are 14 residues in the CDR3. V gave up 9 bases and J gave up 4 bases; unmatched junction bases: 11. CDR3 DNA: TGTGCCAGTACGGGACAGGTGTTTTCTTACGAGCAGTACTTC. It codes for CASTGQVFSYEQYF.

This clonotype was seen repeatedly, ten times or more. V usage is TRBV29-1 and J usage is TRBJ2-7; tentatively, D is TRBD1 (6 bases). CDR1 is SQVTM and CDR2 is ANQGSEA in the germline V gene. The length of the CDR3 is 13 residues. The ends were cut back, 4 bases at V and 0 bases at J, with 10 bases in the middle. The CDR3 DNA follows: TGCAGCGTTGGCACAGGGAGCTCCTACGAGCAGTACTTC. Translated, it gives CSVGTGSSYEQYF.

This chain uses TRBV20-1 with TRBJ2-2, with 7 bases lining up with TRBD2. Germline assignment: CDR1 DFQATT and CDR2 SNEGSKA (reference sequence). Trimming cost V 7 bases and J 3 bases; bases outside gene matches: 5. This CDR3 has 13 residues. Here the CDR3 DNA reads TGCAGTGTACCGGGAGGTGACACCGGGGAGCTGTTTTTT. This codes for CSVPGGDTGELFF.

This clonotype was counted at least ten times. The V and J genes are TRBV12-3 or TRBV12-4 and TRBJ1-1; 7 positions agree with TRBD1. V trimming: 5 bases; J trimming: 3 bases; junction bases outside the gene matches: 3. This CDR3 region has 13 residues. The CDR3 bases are TGTGCCAGCAGTCCGGGACAGTACACTGAAGCTTTCTTT. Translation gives CASSPGQYTEAFF.

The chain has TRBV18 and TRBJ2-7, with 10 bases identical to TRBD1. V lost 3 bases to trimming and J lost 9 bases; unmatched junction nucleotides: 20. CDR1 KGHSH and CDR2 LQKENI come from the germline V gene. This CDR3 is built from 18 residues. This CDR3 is CASSPIATGGVLGGVQYF. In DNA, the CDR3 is TGTGCCAGCTCACCGATTGCGACAGGGGGCGTCTTAGGGGGTGTGCAGTACTTC.

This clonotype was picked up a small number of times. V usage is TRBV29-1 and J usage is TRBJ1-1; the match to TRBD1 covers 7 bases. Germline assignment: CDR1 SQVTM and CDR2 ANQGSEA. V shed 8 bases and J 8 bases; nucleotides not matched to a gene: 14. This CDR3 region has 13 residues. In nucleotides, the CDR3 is TGCAGCACCCTAAAAGGGGGCCGGGGGGAAGCTTTCTTT. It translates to CSTLKGGRGEAFF.

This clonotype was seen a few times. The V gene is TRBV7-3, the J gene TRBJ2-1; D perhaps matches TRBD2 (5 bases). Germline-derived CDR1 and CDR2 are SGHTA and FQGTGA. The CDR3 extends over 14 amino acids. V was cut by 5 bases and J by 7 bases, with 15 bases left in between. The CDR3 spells CASSPEVGGNEQFF. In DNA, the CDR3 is TGTGCCAGCAGCCCAGAGGTGGGCGGGAATGAGCAGTTCTTC.